Each of the 3 T cell receptor beta chains below was sequenced from the same sample in a study of OX40 agonist ivuxolimab in advanced cancers. Generated by immunoSEQ multiplex PCR, the TCRdb table keeps only in-frame clones and is missing some. This sample has around 77,000 clones, with 75% to 90% found just once. Material: CD4+ or CD8+ T cells sorted from blood, obtained in a trial of the OX40 agonist ivuxolimab. The receptor source for this set is an adult with an advanced solid tumor such as melanoma, head and neck, liver or kidney cancer.

The chain carries TRBV11-2 and TRBJ2-1, with 9 bases aligning to TRBD2. The CDR3 is 13 residues long. With 0 bases clipped from V and 14 bases from J, the junction kept 5 bases outside the gene matches. Germline values: CDR1 SGHAT, CDR2 FQNNGV. The CDR3 coding sequence is TGTGCCAGCAGCTTAGACGCTAGCGGGAAAGAGTTCTTC. Translating gives CASSLDASGKEFF.

This rearrangement joins TRBV7-6 to TRBJ2-6; weak D call: TRBD1 (6 bases). V lost 5 bases and J lost 0, with 20 bases in between. There are 19 residues in the CDR3. The germline V gene has CDR1 SGHVS and CDR2 FNYEAQ. CDR3 sequence reads: CASSARYRQVDSGANVLTF. The CDR3, as DNA: TGTGCCAGCAGCGCTCGTTACAGACAGGTCGACTCTGGGGCCAACGTCCTGACTTTC.

Points on this clone: One end of the junction is discordant with germline, which a read error may explain. The rearrangement joins TRBV7-3 to TRBJ1-2, with D possibly matching TRBD1 (6 bases). CDR3 size: 13 residues. Germline V gene sequence: CDR1 SGHTA, CDR2 FQGTGA. The CDR3 DNA reads as TGTGCCAGCAGCCGTGCCGACTATACAGGGCCCTCCTTC. This sequence encodes CASSRADYTGPSF.